Below, one T cell receptor beta chain is given with its context. TCRdb's copy holds only in-frame clones and misses some; the assay was immunoSEQ multiplex PCR. The repertoire holds some 100,000 clones, with approximately 92% as singletons. The record originates from a study of blood T cell repertoires in COVID-19. Sequencing used peripheral blood. This TCR came from a woman aged 60-75 years with active COVID-19.

The CDR3 spells CASSLGSRHEKLFF. CDR3 nucleotides: TGTGCCAGCAGTTTGGGCAGTCGGCATGAAAAACTGTTTTTT. The chain recombines TRBV28 with TRBJ1-4; the D is unclear. CDR1 and CDR2 (germline): MDHEN, SYDVKM. With 3 bases removed from V and 6 bases from J, the gap between germline ends came to 11 bases. The CDR3 is 14 residues long. Combining the CDR3 with reference TRBV28 and TRBJ1-4 gives the whole variable domain DVKVTQSSRYLVKRTGEKVFLECVQDMDHENMFWYRQDPGLGLRLIYFSYDVKMKEKGDIPEGYSVSREKKERFSLILESASTNQTSMYLCASSLGSRHEKLFFGSGTQLSVL.